This TCR beta chain was observed in a study of shared clonotypes between healthy human individuals. General study points: In general, naive subsets displayed greater estimated richness than memory subsets did. Rarefaction showed that sequencing of sorted subsets was incomplete (despite large depth).

Every immunoSEQ plate was one replicate of a subset's evenly spread DNA. The data were produced by immunoSEQ multiplex PCR, yet TCRdb's version contains in-frame clones alone and is incomplete. The sample consists of over 800,000 clones, roughly 92% of them appearing once. Concerning this clone: Its antigen remains unknown.

Only CD45RO-negative cells positively selected for CCR7 counted as naive CD8 cells, so terminally differentiated effector memory CD45RA+ cells were excluded. All participating donors were Caucasian adults from Nashville, Tennessee. The CDR3 is 12 amino acids. Per germline, CDR1 SGDLS and CDR2 YYNGEE. V was pared by 4 bases and J by 10 bases, with 12 bases between. Sequences were obtained from naive CD8+ T cells sorted from blood. This chain connects TRBV9 to TRBJ2-1; D gene ambiguous. The TCR sequence derives from a man aged 30 to 39 in good health. The CDR3 loop is CASSKGVSEQFF. In nucleotides, the CDR3 is TGTGCCAGCAGCAAAGGCGTCAGCGAGCAGTTCTTC.